The sequence of this TCR beta chain was determined in a study of blood T cells in healthy people across ages (dated by TCRdb to the mid-2010s). The study in broad terms: In model experiments, template switching captured about one uniquely barcoded TCR beta cDNA molecule for every two T cells. To track age-related changes in TCR beta repertoire diversity, the study relied on deep sequencing normalized with unique cDNA molecular identifiers. Four age groups were formed from the donors: young (average approximately 15 years), middle-aged (approximately 39), aged (62) and long-lived (about 75). Two additional independent replicas of 1 million unique cDNA reads from the same blood draw were analyzed for two donors (one aged 18 to 30 and one aged 80 or older). The investigation overall reported the following: Because the CMV infection status of the donors was unknown, age-related changes in expanded clonotypes may potentially have been confounded. Bulk unsorted PBMC profiling prevented conclusive comparison of naive and antigen-experienced compartments. Compared with the aged group, the long-lived group had more naive CD4+ T cells, fewer expanded clones and increased TCR diversity, a pattern suggesting age selection. Observed TCR beta diversity per million T cells fell roughly linearly with age, and a significant reduction was already apparent by age around 40. Estimates of total diversity based on one million sequenced T cells were regarded as lower bounds and as underestimates. A strong correlation was found between observed TCR beta diversity and the percentage of naive T cells measured by flow cytometry.

Systemically healthy Caucasian individuals from Russia, 39 in total and aged about 6 to 95 years, were included as donors. Approximately 10 milliliters of peripheral blood were collected from each donor into EDTA-treated Vacutainer tubes. Ficoll-Paque density-gradient centrifugation was used to isolate PBMCs, with at least 7 million obtained per sample. Total RNA, at least 6 micrograms per sample, was extracted from PBMCs with Trizol reagent. For every donor, an aliquot of PBMCs went through flow cytometry to measure the percentages of naive CD45RAhigh/CD27high T cells. This clonotype turned up a few times. No antigen is known for it. No clone much larger than this one lies a single base away; base qualities are absent. CDR1 is given as KGHDR and CDR2 as SFDVKD, both from the germline V gene. Relative to germline, V is 2 bases shorter and J is 1 base shorter, with 17 bases between their ends. Including cysteine and phenylalanine, the CDR3 has 19 amino acids. Here the CDR3 DNA is all that survives: 57 bases in frame from base 1.

Library preparation employed 5' RACE. This sample was sequenced with an Illumina HiSeq 2500. The second PCR ran for roughly 6 to 11 cycles and used a J-beta primer mix along with a sample-barcoded 5' primer. A unique molecular identifier was introduced onto each TCR beta cDNA molecule by a template-switch 5' adaptor carrying 12 random nucleotides. Each sample yielded at least 3 million CDR3-containing paired-end reads. All of the RNA was converted into first-strand cDNA using the Mint cDNA synthesis kit, with a TRBC-specific oligonucleotide serving as the primer. Following uracil-DNA glycosylase treatment, all cDNA underwent a first 18-cycle PCR with the universal primers M1SS and BC2_uni_R. In the authors' own workflow: Each sample was normalized by randomly selecting 1 million high-quality reads, each carrying a distinct molecular identifier. Reads sharing molecular identifiers were discarded rather than binned into consensus sequences. MiTCR, with a Q25 quality threshold and the strictest error-elimination algorithm, was used for CDR3 identification, clonotype clustering and error correction. A nonparametric unseen species model with Euler transformation was used to estimate lower-bound total TCR beta diversity. TCRdb applied fastp at Q25 and MiXCR to the public reads, then kept only in-frame beta chains. Duplicate CDR3 protein sequences are folded into a single record with the most common DNA and genes. The V and J calls here are based on TCRdb, not the publication. This sample is represented by about 800,000 distinct CDR3 sequences; approximately 25% of them were singletons. Of the sample, roughly 3.5% is held by the ten largest clones.

These same records also appear under a second study, on T cells of mothers and their children. The second study's paper adds: Nine systemically healthy Caucasian individuals, comprising three mothers and their six children, were included as donors. cDNA synthesis consumed the entire amount of extracted RNA, loaded at about 1.5 ug RNA in each 15 ul reaction. In the second PCR, the M1S primer introduced both the sample barcodes and 2-4 random nucleotides. More than 8 million TCR beta CDR3 reads were obtained from each mother, and about 3 million reads were obtained from each child. Thymic selection shapes the output of TCR recombination in a similar way in related and unrelated pairs, and inherited differences have a minor effect. Related mother-child pairs always showed normalized repertoire overlap that was slightly higher than in unrelated mother-child pairs, though the difference was never significant. No persistent microchimeric T cell clones were found, with a detection sensitivity of around 100 clones per million clonotypes. To look for features that set related mother-child pairs apart from unrelated individuals, the researchers ran deep NGS to compare the TCR beta repertoires of mothers and children. Mothers averaged approximately 41 +/- 4 years of age and children averaged roughly 11 +/- 4 years. After adapter ligation was performed with NEBNext reagents, the libraries were sequenced on an Illumina HiSeq 2000 with 100+100 nt paired-end reads. To avoid cross-contamination, the mother libraries and the child libraries were prepared a month apart and sequenced in separate runs. Each donor had between roughly 450,000 and 2,300,000 distinct TCR beta clonotypes identified. Naive TCR beta clonotypes were estimated from low-frequency clonotypes matched to each donor's FACS-determined naive share, without sorting.

The material sequenced was blood. This clonotype was sampled from a boy younger than 18 in good health. The chain was built from TRBV24-1 and TRBJ2-6; the D segment cannot be called with confidence. The bases are TGTGCCACCAGTGATTCGAGGTACGCCCAGAGGTCTGGGGCCAACGTCCTGACTTTC. Translated, this gives CATSDSRYAQRSGANVLTF.